This T cell receptor (beta chain) was observed in a study of cytomegalovirus exposure and HLA in healthy donors. The CDR3 has 15 residues. Trimming cost V 5 bases and J 2 bases, with 13 bases left between them. From germline, CDR1 is MNHEY and CDR2 SVGAGI. PCR involved 60 Vbeta and 13 Jbeta primers. Sequencing was performed with immunoSEQ multiplex PCR; in TCRdb, only in-frame clones are kept and a portion is missing. The profile shows some 120,000 clones, approximately 85% of them singletons. Sequenced sample: PBMCs. The sequence derives from a woman aged 30 to 39 in good health and CMV-seropositive. The chain carries TRBV6-5 and TRBJ2-1, with a tentative D call TRBD1 (7 bases). CDR3 sequence: CASSPQGGTYNEQFF. The CDR3 nucleotides are TGTGCCAGCAGTCCCCAGGGGGGAACCTACAATGAGCAGTTCTTC.